A selection of T cell receptor beta chains follows, all from one sample in a study of T cell repertoires in cytomegalovirus infection. TCRdb passed the reads through MiXCR, listing each CDR3 protein once. The sample has approximately 140,000 distinct CDR3 sequences, approximately 9.2% seen once. Sequencing was done on a sample of PBMCs. The receptors were gathered from a human donor in good health (CMV status not recorded). Some clones in this sample may be carry-over from other donors' samples. The CDR3 runs from the conserved cysteine through the conserved F or W. Each record gives: CDR3 length, clone size, J gene, V gene, D gene, CDR3 DNA, CDR3 protein. D genes are given only for firm matches. Only part of the rows carry a size: once, few, many, or a class if the clone is expanded.

14 | NA | TRBJ2-7 | TRBV7-2 | TRBD2 | TGTGCCAGCAGCTTCGGCGGGAGGGCCGGCGAGCAGTACTTC | CASSFGGRAGEQYF
15 | many | TRBJ2-2 | TRBV12-5 | TRBD1 | TGTGCTAGTGGTTCCACAGGGGTGGCCACCGGGGAGCTGTTTTTT | CASGSTGVATGELFF
14 | many | TRBJ2-2 | TRBV5-1 | NA | TGCGCCAGCAGGTTGGAGCCGAACACCGGGGAGCTGTTTTTT | CASRLEPNTGELFF
13 | few | TRBJ2-7 | TRBV28 | TRBD2 | TGTGCCAGCAGTTACGGGGGGGCCTACGAGCAGTACTTC | CASSYGGAYEQYF
16 | many | TRBJ2-3 | TRBV5-1 | NA | TGCGCCAGCAGCTTGGTATCGCCCCCCAAAATGGATACGCAGTATTTT | CASSLVSPPKMDTQYF
13 | many | TRBJ2-1 | TRBV7-8 | NA | TGTGCCAGCAGCTTAAATTGGGGCAATGAGCAGTTCTTC | CASSLNWGNEQFF
17 | NA | TRBJ2-1 | TRBV19 | TRBD2 | TGTGCCAGTAGTATAGACTCCGAAGCGGGGGCATACAATGAGCAGTTCTTC | CASSIDSEAGAYNEQFF
14 | many | TRBJ2-5 | TRBV12-3/TRBV12-4 | NA | TGTGCCAGCAGTTTATATGGCAGCGGAGAGACCCAGTACTTC | CASSLYGSGETQYF
15 | few | TRBJ2-1 | TRBV7-9 | TRBD2 | TGTGCCAGCAGCTATGGACTAGGAGCTATGAATGAGCAGTTCTTC | CASSYGLGAMNEQFF
14 | NA | TRBJ1-5 | TRBV2 | NA | TGTGCCAGCAGTGTCTCGGGGAGGGAACAGCCCCAGCATTTT | CASSVSGREQPQHF
14 | few | TRBJ1-1 | TRBV5-4 | NA | TGTGCCAGCAGCTTGCGGACGGACAAACTCGAAGCTTTCTTT | CASSLRTDKLEAFF
13 | many | TRBJ1-1 | TRBV12-3/TRBV12-4 | NA | TGTGCCAGCAGGCGTACCCTGGGTACTGAAGCTTTCTTT | CASRRTLGTEAFF
16 | NA | TRBJ1-5 | TRBV20-1 | NA | TGCAGTGCTAGACCATCTATATGGACGGGAAATCAGCCCCAGCATTTT | CSARPSIWTGNQPQHF
13 | few | TRBJ2-5 | TRBV3-1 | TRBD2 | TGTGCCAGCAGGACGGGAGGGAGGACGACCCAGTACTTC | CASRTGGRTTQYF
16 | many | TRBJ2-7 | TRBV5-4 | TRBD1 | TGTGCCAGCAGCCCTCCCGGTGGGACAGGTTATTACGAGCAGTACTTC | CASSPPGGTGYYEQYF
12 | NA | TRBJ1-3 | TRBV29-1 | NA | TGCAGCGCCGCAGCCTCTGGAAACACCATATATTTT | CSAAASGNTIYF
15 | many | TRBJ2-3 | TRBV28 | TRBD2 | TGTGCCAGCACCTCGGGGGGGCCAGGCACAGATACGCAGTATTTT | CASTSGGPGTDTQYF
13 | many | TRBJ1-6 | TRBV6-5 | NA | TGTGCCAGCAGTTCTCAGGGTAAATCACCCCTCCACTTT | CASSSQGKSPLHF
13 | few | TRBJ1-1 | TRBV20-1 | TRBD1 | TGCAGTGCCCGACAGGGATGGGACACTGAAGCTTTCTTT | CSARQGWDTEAFF
16 | NA | TRBJ2-1 | TRBV9 | TRBD2 | TGTGCCAGCAGCGTAGCGGAGCGGGGGCTAAGGAATGAGCAGTTCTTC | CASSVAERGLRNEQFF
13 | NA | TRBJ2-3 | TRBV24-1 | NA | TGTGCCACCAGTGCGGGGGTACCAGATACGCAGTATTTT | CATSAGVPDTQYF
13 | many | TRBJ2-7 | TRBV7-2 | NA | TGTGCCAGCAGCTCCAGACAGTCCAGCGAGCAGTACTTC | CASSSRQSSEQYF
14 | many | TRBJ2-1 | TRBV12-3/TRBV12-4 | NA | TGTGCCAGCAGTTTACCCTTGGGGTACAATGAGCAGTTCTTC | CASSLPLGYNEQFF
12 | NA | TRBJ1-4 | TRBV29-1 | NA | TGCAGCGTCCACACGGGGGCTGAAAAACTGTTTTTT | CSVHTGAEKLFF
17 | many | TRBJ2-1 | TRBV12-3/TRBV12-4 | TRBD2 | TGTGCCAGCAGCCCGGGGACTAGCGGGAGGGAAGGGAATGAGCAGTTCTTC | CASSPGTSGREGNEQFF
14 | many | TRBJ1-1 | TRBV14 | NA | TGTGCCAGCAGCCAAGTATCCGGGTTCGCTGAAGCTTTCTTT | CASSQVSGFAEAFF
15 | NA | TRBJ2-1 | TRBV29-1 | NA | TGCAGCGTTGATCCCCGTAGCGGAACCTACAATGAGCAGTTCTTC | CSVDPRSGTYNEQFF
16 | NA | TRBJ2-3 | TRBV5-1 | TRBD2 | TGCGCCAGCAGCTTGGATGCTAGCGGGGGGGGAGATACGCAGTATTTT | CASSLDASGGGDTQYF
16 | NA | TRBJ2-1 | TRBV27 | NA | TGTGCCAGCAAGGGCCTTCCGACAGGTCTACGCAATGAGCAGTTCTTC | CASKGLPTGLRNEQFF
14 | many | TRBJ1-5 | TRBV25-1 | NA | TGTGCCAGCAGTGAATATGGAACCAATCAGCCCCAGCATTTT | CASSEYGTNQPQHF
16 | many | TRBJ1-2 | TRBV15 | NA | TGTGCCACCAGCAGAGATCTGGCAAGGAGCAACTATGGCTACACCTTC | CATSRDLARSNYGYTF
13 | many | TRBJ1-1 | TRBV7-9 | NA | TGTGCCAGCAGCTTAGTTGCGGGCCGTGAAGCTTTCTTT | CASSLVAGREAFF
14 | many | TRBJ2-7 | TRBV6-5 | TRBD1 | TGTGCCAGCAGTTACTCGGACAGGGGCTACGAGCAGTACTTC | CASSYSDRGYEQYF
13 | many | TRBJ1-2 | TRBV2 | TRBD1 | TGTGCCAGCAGTACCCGGGACAGCTATGGCTACACCTTC | CASSTRDSYGYTF
12 | NA | TRBJ2-3 | TRBV29-1 | NA | TGCAGCGTTGGGAGTAACACAGATACGCAGTATTTT | CSVGSNTDTQYF
13 | few | TRBJ2-7 | TRBV20-1 | TRBD2 | TGCAGTGCTAGAGATGGACTAGCCTACGAGCAGTACTTC | CSARDGLAYEQYF
13 | many | TRBJ2-5 | TRBV7-7 | NA | TGTGCCAGCAGCTTAAACCGGATAGAGACCCAGTACTTC | CASSLNRIETQYF
14 | many | TRBJ1-1 | TRBV6-5 | NA | TGTGCCAGCACACGGACACCTCAGAACACTGAAGCTTTCTTT | CASTRTPQNTEAFF
13 | many | TRBJ2-2 | TRBV2 | NA | TGTGCCAGCAGTGAAGAAAACACCGGGGAGCTGTTTTTT | CASSEENTGELFF
13 | many | TRBJ1-1 | TRBV10-3 | TRBD1 | TGTGCCATCTACGGGACAGGGCAGACTGAAGCTTTCTTT | CAIYGTGQTEAFF
14 | NA | TRBJ2-5 | TRBV11-2 | NA | TGTGCCAGCAGCTTTGCCCAGGGGAGAGAGACCCAGTACTTC | CASSFAQGRETQYF
14 | few | TRBJ1-4 | TRBV2 | TRBD1 | TGTGCCAGCAGAGACAGGGCCGCAGGTGAAAAACTGTTTTTT | CASRDRAAGEKLFF
15 | many | TRBJ1-1 | TRBV5-6 | TRBD1 | TGTGCCAGCAGCCAGGGACAGGGGGCGTTCACTGAAGCTTTCTTT | CASSQGQGAFTEAFF
15 | NA | TRBJ2-1 | TRBV19 | TRBD2 | TGTGCCAGTAGTCGTCTAGCGGGGGGGCCCTATGAGCAGTTCTTC | CASSRLAGGPYEQFF
15 | many | TRBJ1-5 | TRBV7-8 | TRBD1 | TGTGCCAGCAGCGCCTTACAGGGGCCGAGTCAGCCCCAGCATTTT | CASSALQGPSQPQHF
14 | NA | TRBJ1-6 | TRBV2 | NA | TGTGCCAGCAGTGTACGGGAAGGGGGTTCACCCCTCCACTTT | CASSVREGGSPLHF
12 | many | TRBJ2-3 | TRBV7-9 | NA | TGTGCCAGCGAATACCTTACAGATACGCAGTATTTT | CASEYLTDTQYF